A single sample is the source of the 26 T cell receptor beta chains below, sequenced in a study of cytomegalovirus exposure and HLA in healthy donors. Amplification used 60 Vbeta primers and 13 Jbeta primers. Sequencing used immunoSEQ multiplex PCR; TCRdb keeps in-frame clones, though not all of them. This sample's table reports 180,000 or so clones. Sequenced input: PBMCs. The origin of the receptors is a woman aged 18 to 35 in good health and CMV-seropositive.

The chain has TRBV5-4 and TRBJ2-6; 12 nucleotides agree with TRBD1. Germline V CDR1 and CDR2: SGHNT, YYREEE (reference sequence). The V gene end was trimmed by 3 bases and the J gene end by 0 bases; junction bases not matched to a gene: 10. The CDR3 has 20 amino acids. This chain's CDR3 is CASSSPGQGAPSSGANVLTF. The CDR3 bases are TGTGCCAGCAGCTCACCGGGACAGGGGGCGCCGAGCTCTGGGGCCAACGTCCTGACTTTC.

The chain employs TRBV11-2 and TRBJ1-5, with a weak D call TRBD1 (6 bases). Trimming removed 0 bases from V and 2 bases from J, with 8 bases in between. The CDR3 totals 15 residues. The germline CDR1 and CDR2 sequences are SGHAT and FQNNGV. The CDR3 coding sequence is TGTGCCAGCAGCTTAGATAAGGGGGGCAATCAGCCCCAGCATTTT. Translated, it gives CASSLDKGGNQPQHF.

The chain carries TRBV2 and TRBJ2-3; tentative D call: TRBD2 (5 bases). Trimming shortened V by 4 bases and J by 7 bases, and 9 bases separated the two germline ends. Germline CDR1 is SNHLY and CDR2 is FYNNEI. This CDR3 region has 12 residues. The CDR3 loop reads CASSVEAYTQYF. CDR3 bases: TGTGCCAGCAGTGTGGAGGCATATACGCAGTATTTT.

This rearrangement joins TRBV5-4 to TRBJ2-1, with 11 bases fitting TRBD2. This CDR3 has 16 residues. Germline V gene sequence: CDR1 SGHNT, CDR2 YYREEE (reference sequence). The trim removed 3 bases at V and 3 bases at J, leaving 5 bases unmatched. CDR3 protein: CASSSGTSGIYNEQFF. DNA of the CDR3: TGTGCCAGCAGCTCCGGGACTAGCGGTATCTACAATGAGCAGTTCTTC. The variable domain in full, completed from reference TRBV5-4 and TRBJ2-1, reads ETGVTQSPTHLIKTRGQQVTLRCSSQSGHNTVSWYQQALGQGPQFIFQYYREEENGRGNFPPRFSGLQFPNYSSELNVNALELDDSALYLCASSSGTSGIYNEQFFGPGTRLTVL.

CDR3 amino acids: CASSLMFGSGELFF. CDR3 coding DNA: TGTGCCAGCAGCTTAATGTTCGGGTCCGGGGAGCTGTTTTTT. The chain joins TRBV11-1 to TRBJ2-2, with D hard to call. The CDR3 runs 14 residues. Trimming left V 2 bases short and J 6 bases short, with 10 bases between. Germline lookup yields CDR1 SGHAT and CDR2 FQDESV (reference sequence).

V and J are TRBV7-8 and TRBJ2-1; 7 positions agree with TRBD2. This CDR3 comprises 14 residues. The V gene's germline CDR1 is SGHVS and CDR2 FQNEAQ. V dropped 6 bases and J dropped 1; count of bases not matched to a gene: 3. CDR3 residues: CASRWGGSYNEQFF. The CDR3 nucleotides read TGTGCCAGCAGGTGGGGGGGATCCTACAATGAGCAGTTCTTC.

The chain uses TRBV5-1 and TRBJ1-1; TRBD1 is a possible D gene (5 bases). The CDR3 has 14 amino acids. The V and J ends lost 2 bases and 2 bases respectively, with 10 bases between them. The germline V gene has CDR1 SGHRS and CDR2 YFSETQ. As DNA, the CDR3 is TGCGCCAGCAGCTTCGAAACAGGAAACACTGAAGCTTTCTTT. Translation: CASSFETGNTEAFF.

The chain joins TRBV19 to TRBJ1-5, with TRBD1 as a possible D gene (6 bases). The CDR3 totals 13 residues. V lost 9 bases to trimming and J lost 1 base, with 10 bases between them. CDR1 and CDR2 (germline): LNHDA, SQIVND (reference sequence). CDR3 sequence (DNA): TGTGCCAGCAAGGACAGAAGCAATCAGCCCCAGCATTTT. This translates into CASKDRSNQPQHF.

The V gene is TRBV6-4, the J gene TRBJ1-2; tentative D call: TRBD1 (6 bases). The CDR3 runs to 15 residues. CDR1 and CDR2 (germline): MRHNA, SNTAGT. The V gene lost 3 bases and the J gene lost 7 bases, with 18 bases spanning the gap. CDR3 in amino acids: CASSDVGTLVGGYTF. The CDR3 nucleotides are TGTGCCAGCAGTGATGTCGGGACATTAGTTGGTGGCTACACCTTC.

This chain uses TRBV7-2 with TRBJ1-1; tentatively, D is TRBD1 (5 bases). The CDR3 spans 11 residues. Between the trimmed V and J ends, which lost 6 bases and 7 bases, there was a span of 9 bases. Germline values: CDR1 SGHTA, CDR2 FQGNSA. The CDR3 is CASSKRGEAFF. DNA for the CDR3: TGTGCCAGCAGTAAAAGGGGTGAAGCTTTCTTT. Full variable domain (outside the CDR3, taken from reference TRBV7-2 and TRBJ1-1): GAGVSQSPSNKVTEKGKDVELRCDPISGHTALYWYRQSLGQGLEFLIYFQGNSAPDKSGLPSDRFSAERTGGSVSTLTIQRTQQEDSAVYLCASSKRGEAFFGQGTRLTVV.

The chain employs TRBV29-1 and TRBJ1-2; 7 positions match TRBD1. The CDR3 has 13 residues. The junction had 4 bases not matched to a gene; V was cut back by 6 bases and J by 0 bases. Germline CDR1 SQVTM, CDR2 ANQGSEA. DNA for the CDR3: TGCAGCGTCGCCGGACAGGCTAACTATGGCTACACCTTC. It encodes CSVAGQANYGYTF.

This chain links TRBV5-5 with TRBJ1-2; 8 bases match TRBD1. The ends lost 4 bases at V and 2 bases at J; junction bases unmatched: 4. The CDR3 sequence is 14 residues long. Germline V gene data show CDR1 as SGHKS and CDR2 as YYEKEE (reference sequence). As DNA, the CDR3 is TGTGCCAGCAGCACTCGGACAGGGAACTATGGCTACACCTTC. It is translated as CASSTRTGNYGYTF.

The rearrangement uses TRBV19 and TRBJ1-1; D unclear. V lost 3 bases and J 6 bases, leaving 14 bases between the germline ends. The CDR3 is 14 residues long. Germline lookup yields CDR1 LNHDA and CDR2 SQIVND (reference sequence). CDR3 nucleotides: TGTGCCAGTAGTATTAAGGTTATCGGGTCTGAAGCTTTCTTT. This encodes CASSIKVIGSEAFF. The entire variable domain, with the rest obtained from reference TRBV19 and TRBJ1-1, is as follows: DGGITQSPKYLFRKEGQNVTLSCEQNLNHDAMYWYRQDPGQGLRLIYYSQIVNDFQKGDIAEGYSVSREKKESFPLTVTSAQKNPTAFYLCASSIKVIGSEAFFGQGTRLTVV.

J is TRBJ2-1 and V is TRBV14; 14 positions agree with TRBD2. CDR1 and CDR2 from the germline V gene are SGHDN and FVKESK. Losses at the gene ends were 2 bases for V and 9 bases for J; bases not matched to a gene: 6. The CDR3 sequence is 16 residues long. The CDR3 region has the DNA TGTGCCAGCAGCCAAAGGGGGACTAGCGGGAGAAGTGAGCAGTTCTTC. As protein: CASSQRGTSGRSEQFF.

The J gene is TRBJ2-1, the V gene TRBV7-9; possibly TRBD2 for D (7 bases). Germline loops: CDR1 SEHNR, CDR2 FQNEAQ (reference sequence). V lost 3 bases and J 9 bases, leaving 15 bases between the germline ends. The CDR3 covers 14 residues. The chain's CDR3 is CASSLAGASGEQFF. The CDR3 coding sequence is TGTGCCAGCAGCTTGGCGGGGGCGTCGGGTGAGCAGTTCTTC.

This rearrangement joins TRBV5-4 to TRBJ1-2, with a weak D call TRBD1 (5 bases). The V end was cut by 3 bases, the J end by 9 bases, with 24 bases between. Germline V gene data show CDR1 as SGHNT and CDR2 as YYREEE (reference sequence). The CDR3 loop spans 16 amino acids. This CDR3 reads CASSWGGGLRKGSYTF. The CDR3, as DNA: TGTGCCAGCAGCTGGGGGGGAGGCCTAAGGAAGGGAAGCTACACCTTC.

The chain links TRBV29-1 to TRBJ1-4; TRBD1 matches 8 bases. V gave up 7 bases and J gave up 8 bases; unmatched junction bases: 6. Germline V lookup: CDR1 SQVTM, CDR2 ANQGSEA. This CDR3 region has 12 residues. The CDR3 nucleotides are TGCAGCGGGGGACAGGCCGAAGAAAAACTGTTTTTT. Translating gives CSGGQAEEKLFF.

The V call is TRBV6-6, the J call TRBJ1-5, with 7 bases aligning to TRBD1. J lost 4 bases, V lost 7 bases, and 7 bases had no gene match. The CDR3 length is 14 residues. Germline V gene lookup returns CDR1 MNHNY and CDR2 SVGAGI (reference sequence). In DNA form, the CDR3 reads TGTGCCAGCACCTTGAGGGGGCAAAATCAGCCCCAGCATTTT. Its translation: CASTLRGQNQPQHF.

The V and J genes are TRBV19 and TRBJ2-5; 11 positions agree with TRBD2. The assigned J gene may be wrong: the sequence end matches TRBJ2-7 better. The germline CDR1 and CDR2 sequences are LNHDA and SQIVND (reference sequence). The CDR3 contains 17 residues. The CDR3 DNA is TGTGCCAGTAGTAGAGAGCTGACTAGCGGGACGGGGTACGAGCAGTACTTC. This codes for CASSRELTSGTGYEQYF.

The V and J genes are TRBV7-3 and TRBJ1-1, with TRBD1 matching over 9 bases. With V trimmed by 5 bases and J by 5 bases, 9 bases remained unmatched. This CDR3 spans 15 amino acids. Germline assignment: CDR1 SGHTA and CDR2 FQGTGA. For the CDR3, the DNA is TGTGCCAGCAGCCTTACGACAGGGGGGAATACTGAAGCTTTCTTT. Translating gives CASSLTTGGNTEAFF. Supplemented by reference TRBV7-3 and TRBJ1-1, the full variable domain reads GAGVSQTPSNKVTEKGKYVELRCDPISGHTALYWYRQSLGQGPEFLIYFQGTGAADDSGLPNDRFFAVRPEGSVSTLKIQRTERGDSAVYLCASSLTTGGNTEAFFGQGTRLTVV.

The chain combines TRBV5-1 with TRBJ2-5, with D maybe TRBD1 (6 bases). This CDR3 has 13 amino acids. The V end was cut by 4 bases, the J end by 2 bases, with 9 bases between. Germline loops: CDR1 SGHRS, CDR2 YFSETQ. This CDR3 reads CASSVTGQETQYF. CDR3 nucleotides: TGCGCCAGCAGCGTAACAGGGCAAGAGACCCAGTACTTC.

The gene calls are TRBV6-1 and TRBJ1-5; TRBD1 aligns across 11 bases. CDR1 is MNHNS, CDR2 SASEGT, per germline. J gave up 2 bases and V 4 bases, and 1 base lay outside the gene matches. The length of the CDR3 is 15 residues. CDR3 in DNA: TGTGCCAGCAGTGGGGGACAGGGGGGCAATCAGCCCCAGCATTTT. This sequence encodes CASSGGQGGNQPQHF.

The V and J genes are TRBV4-2 and TRBJ2-1; 9 nucleotides agree with TRBD2. Trimming cost V 0 bases and J 4 bases; bases outside gene matches: 4. CDR1 is LGHNA, CDR2 YNFKEQ, per germline. The CDR3 runs to 16 residues. CDR3 region: CASSQDSSGEYNEQFF. CDR3 DNA sequence: TGTGCCAGCAGCCAAGACTCTAGCGGGGAGTACAATGAGCAGTTCTTC.

About this clone: At the DNA level, this CDR3 is encoded by other sequences in the same sample as well. This sequence joins TRBV5-4 and TRBJ1-3; D is possibly TRBD1 (6 bases). The V end lost 0 bases, the J end lost 1 base, and 8 bases lay between the germline ends. The CDR3 spans 15 residues. Germline V CDR1 and CDR2: SGHNT, YYREEE (reference sequence). The DNA for the CDR3 is TGTGCCAGCAGCTTGGGCACAGGGTCTGGAAACACCATATATTTT. Translation: CASSLGTGSGNTIYF.

The chain combines TRBV19 with TRBJ2-2; D is possibly TRBD2 (6 bases). Germline values: CDR1 LNHDA, CDR2 SQIVND (reference sequence). The CDR3 consists of 15 residues. Trimming took 7 bases from V and 5 from J, leaving 17 bases between them. The CDR3 here is CASTPLGGVTGELFF. CDR3 DNA sequence: TGTGCCAGTACCCCGCTGGGCGGGGTTACCGGGGAGCTGTTTTTT.

The J gene is TRBJ2-5, the V gene TRBV5-1, with 13 bases matching TRBD2. J gave up 4 bases and V 3 bases, and 9 bases lay outside the gene matches. The CDR3 loop spans 17 amino acids. Germline V gives CDR1 SGHRS, CDR2 YFSETQ. CDR3 protein: CASSSRTSGSFVETQYF. The CDR3 coding sequence is TGCGCCAGCAGCTCCCGGACTAGCGGGAGTTTCGTAGAGACCCAGTACTTC.